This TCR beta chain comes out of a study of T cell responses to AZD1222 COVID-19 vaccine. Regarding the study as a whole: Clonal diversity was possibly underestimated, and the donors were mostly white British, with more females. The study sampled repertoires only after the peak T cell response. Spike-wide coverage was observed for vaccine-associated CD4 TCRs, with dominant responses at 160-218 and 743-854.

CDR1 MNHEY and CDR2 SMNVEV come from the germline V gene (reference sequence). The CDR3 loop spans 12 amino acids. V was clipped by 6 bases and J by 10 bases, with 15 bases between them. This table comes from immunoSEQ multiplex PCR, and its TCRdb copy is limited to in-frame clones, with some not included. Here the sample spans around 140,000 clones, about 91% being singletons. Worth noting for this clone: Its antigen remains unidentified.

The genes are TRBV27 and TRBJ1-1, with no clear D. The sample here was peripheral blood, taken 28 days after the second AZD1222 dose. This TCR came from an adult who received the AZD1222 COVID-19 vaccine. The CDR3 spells CASRSTGEAAFF. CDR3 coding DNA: TGTGCCAGCAGATCGACCGGGGAAGCAGCTTTCTTT.